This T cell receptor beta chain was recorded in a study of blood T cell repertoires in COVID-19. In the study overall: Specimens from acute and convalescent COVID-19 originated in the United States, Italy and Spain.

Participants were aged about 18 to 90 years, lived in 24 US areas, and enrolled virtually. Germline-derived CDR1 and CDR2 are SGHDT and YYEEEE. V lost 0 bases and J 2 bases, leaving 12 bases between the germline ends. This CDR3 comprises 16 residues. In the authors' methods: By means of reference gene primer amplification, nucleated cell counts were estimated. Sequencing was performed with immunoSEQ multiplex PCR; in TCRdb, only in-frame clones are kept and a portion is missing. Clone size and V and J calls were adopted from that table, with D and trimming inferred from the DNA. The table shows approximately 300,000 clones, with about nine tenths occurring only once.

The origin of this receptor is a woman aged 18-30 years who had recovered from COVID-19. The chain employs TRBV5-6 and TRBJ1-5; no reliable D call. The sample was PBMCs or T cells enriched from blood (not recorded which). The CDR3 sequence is CASSLGGQAGNQPQHF. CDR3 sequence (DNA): TGTGCCAGCAGCTTGGGTGGGCAGGCAGGCAATCAGCCCCAGCATTTT.